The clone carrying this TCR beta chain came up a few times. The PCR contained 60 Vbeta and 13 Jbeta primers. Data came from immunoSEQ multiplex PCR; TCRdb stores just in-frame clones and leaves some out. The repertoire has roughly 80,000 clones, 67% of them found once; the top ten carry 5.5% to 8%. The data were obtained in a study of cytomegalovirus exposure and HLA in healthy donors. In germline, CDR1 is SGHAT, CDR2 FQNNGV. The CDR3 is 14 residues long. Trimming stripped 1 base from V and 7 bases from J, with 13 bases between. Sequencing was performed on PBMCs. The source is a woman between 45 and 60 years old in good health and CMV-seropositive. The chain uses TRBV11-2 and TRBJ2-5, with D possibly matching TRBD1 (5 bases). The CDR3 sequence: CASSLVVGDGTQYF. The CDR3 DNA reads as TGTGCCAGCAGCTTAGTCGTAGGGGATGGGACCCAGTACTTC.